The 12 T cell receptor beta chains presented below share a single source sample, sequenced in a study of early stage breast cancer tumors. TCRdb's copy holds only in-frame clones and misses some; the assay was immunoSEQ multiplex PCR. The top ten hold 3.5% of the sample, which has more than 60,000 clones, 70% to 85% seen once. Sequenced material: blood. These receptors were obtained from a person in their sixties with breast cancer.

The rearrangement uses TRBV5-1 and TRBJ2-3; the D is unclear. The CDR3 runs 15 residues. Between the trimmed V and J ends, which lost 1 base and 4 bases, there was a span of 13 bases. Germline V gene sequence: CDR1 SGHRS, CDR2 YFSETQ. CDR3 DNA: TGCGCCAGCAGCTTGCCGAGAAAGAGAGCAGATACGCAGTATTTT. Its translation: CASSLPRKRADTQYF.

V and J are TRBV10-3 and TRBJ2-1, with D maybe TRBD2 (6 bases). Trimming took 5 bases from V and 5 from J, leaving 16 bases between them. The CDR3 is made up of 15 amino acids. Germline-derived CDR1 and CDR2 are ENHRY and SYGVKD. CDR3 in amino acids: CAISSSGTFNNEQFF. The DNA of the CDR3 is TGTGCCATCAGTTCATCCGGGACTTTTAACAATGAGCAGTTCTTC.

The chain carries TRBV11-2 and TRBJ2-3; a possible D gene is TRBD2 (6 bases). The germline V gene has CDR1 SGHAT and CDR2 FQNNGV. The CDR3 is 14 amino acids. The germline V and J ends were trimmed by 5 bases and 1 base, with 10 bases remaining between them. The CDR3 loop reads CASSSWGGTDTQYF. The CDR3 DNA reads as TGTGCCAGCAGCAGTTGGGGGGGCACAGATACGCAGTATTTT. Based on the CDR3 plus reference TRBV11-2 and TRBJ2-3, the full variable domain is EAGVAQSPRYKIIEKRQSVAFWCNPISGHATLYWYQQILGQGPKLLIQFQNNGVVDDSQLPKDRFSAERLKGVDSTLKIQPAKLEDSAVYLCASSSWGGTDTQYFGPGTRLTVL.

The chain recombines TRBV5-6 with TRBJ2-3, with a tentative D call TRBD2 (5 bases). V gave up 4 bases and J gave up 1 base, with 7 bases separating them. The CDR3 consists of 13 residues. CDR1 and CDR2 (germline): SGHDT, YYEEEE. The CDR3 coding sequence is TGTGCCAGCAGCCTCGGGGGCACAGATACGCAGTATTTT. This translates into CASSLGGTDTQYF.

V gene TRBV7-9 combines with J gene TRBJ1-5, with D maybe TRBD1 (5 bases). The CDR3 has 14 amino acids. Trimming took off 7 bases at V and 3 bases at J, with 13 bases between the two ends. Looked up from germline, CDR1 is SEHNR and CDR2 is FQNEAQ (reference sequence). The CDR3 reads CASNRGDDNQPQHF. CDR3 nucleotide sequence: TGTGCCAGCAATAGGGGCGACGACAATCAGCCCCAGCATTTT.

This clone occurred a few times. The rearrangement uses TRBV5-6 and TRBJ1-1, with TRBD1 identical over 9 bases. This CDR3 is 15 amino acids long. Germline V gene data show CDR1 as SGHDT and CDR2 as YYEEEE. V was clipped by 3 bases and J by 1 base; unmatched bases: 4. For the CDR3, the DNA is TGTGCCAGCAGCTACACAGGGGGCTGGAACACTGAAGCTTTCTTT. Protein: CASSYTGGWNTEAFF.

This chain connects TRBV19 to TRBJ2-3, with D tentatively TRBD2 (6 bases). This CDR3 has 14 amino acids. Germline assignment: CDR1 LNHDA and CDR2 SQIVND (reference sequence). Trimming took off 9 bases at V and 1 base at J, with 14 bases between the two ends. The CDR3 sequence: CASRRLGGTDTQYF. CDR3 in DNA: TGTGCCAGCCGACGACTAGGAGGCACAGATACGCAGTATTTT.

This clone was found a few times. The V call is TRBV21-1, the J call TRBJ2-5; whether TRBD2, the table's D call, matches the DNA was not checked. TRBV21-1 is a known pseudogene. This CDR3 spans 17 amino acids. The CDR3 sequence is CASSKRRLAGQGETQYF. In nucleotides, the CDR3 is TGTGCCAGCAGCAAACGGCGACTAGCGGGGCAGGGGGAGACCCAGTACTTC.

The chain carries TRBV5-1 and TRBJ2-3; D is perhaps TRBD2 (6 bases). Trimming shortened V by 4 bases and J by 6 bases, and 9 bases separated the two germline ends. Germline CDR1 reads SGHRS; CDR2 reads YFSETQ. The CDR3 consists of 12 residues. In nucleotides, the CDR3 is TGCGCCAGCAGCCTTGGGAGGGATACGCAGTATTTT. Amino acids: CASSLGRDTQYF.

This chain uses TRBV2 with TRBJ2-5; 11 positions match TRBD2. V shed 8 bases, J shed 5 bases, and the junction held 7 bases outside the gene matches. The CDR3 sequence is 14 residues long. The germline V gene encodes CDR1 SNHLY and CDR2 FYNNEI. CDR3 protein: CASATGTSGETQYF. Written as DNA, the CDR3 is TGTGCCAGCGCCACCGGGACTAGCGGCGAGACCCAGTACTTC.

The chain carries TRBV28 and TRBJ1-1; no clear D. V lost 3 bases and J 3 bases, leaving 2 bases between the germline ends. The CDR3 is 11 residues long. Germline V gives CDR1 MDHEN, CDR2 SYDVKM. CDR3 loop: CASSFHTEAFF. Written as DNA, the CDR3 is TGTGCCAGCAGTTTCCACACTGAAGCTTTCTTT.

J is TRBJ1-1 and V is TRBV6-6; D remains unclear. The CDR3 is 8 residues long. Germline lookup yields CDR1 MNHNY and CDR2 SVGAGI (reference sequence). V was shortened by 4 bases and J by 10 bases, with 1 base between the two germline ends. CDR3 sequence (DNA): TGTGCCAGCAGTTCAGCTTTCTTT. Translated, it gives CASSSAFF.